A selection of T cell receptor beta chains follows, all from one sample in a study of blood T cell repertoires in COVID-19. Libraries were prepared by immunoSEQ multiplex PCR; TCRdb keeps only in-frame clonotypes and omits some of them. Counted here are around 250,000 clones, approximately 78% occurring once; the ten biggest clones make up 5%. Specimen: PBMCs or T cells enriched from blood (not recorded which). The receptor set was obtained from a man aged 40-49 years who had been exposed to COVID-19. The CDR3 runs from the conserved cysteine through the conserved F or W. A D gene is named only where the DNA matches it firmly. Size is stated for part of the rows, as once, few or many counts, or as a class when the clone is expanded.

TRBV6-4	TRBJ1-6	TRBD1	-	CATQSVRGPARPPLHF	TGTGCCACCCAGTCCGTCAGGGGGCCTGCGAGACCACCCCTCCACTTT
TRBV11-3	TRBJ1-1	TRBD1	once	CASSLEDRGNTEAFF	TGTGCCAGCAGCTTAGAAGACAGGGGGAACACTGAAGCTTTCTTT
TRBV10-1	TRBJ2-3	-	-	CATSAGSTDTQYF	TGCGCCACCTCTGCGGGGAGCACAGATACGCAGTATTTT
TRBV2	TRBJ2-1	TRBD2	-	CATEPGLAGGPSREQFF	TGTGCCACCGAACCGGGACTAGCGGGAGGGCCCTCCAGAGAGCAGTTCTTC
TRBV4-1	TRBJ1-4	-	-	CASSQDREANEKLFF	TGCGCCAGCAGCCAAGATCGGGAGGCTAATGAAAAACTGTTTTTT
TRBV19	TRBJ2-1	-	-	CASSIRGEAGVEFF	TGTGCCAGTAGTATTCGGGGAGAGGCCGGTGTGGAGTTCTTC
TRBV6-2/TRBV6-3	TRBJ2-7	-	-	CASSKTTGEQYF	TGTGCCAGCAGTAAAACGACGGGCGAGCAGTACTTC
TRBV5-4	TRBJ2-7	TRBD2	-	CASSLELATVTYEQYF	TGTGCCAGCAGCCTGGAACTAGCGACTGTTACCTACGAGCAGTACTTC
TRBV6-5	TRBJ2-1	-	-	CASSFVNEQFF	TGTGCCAGCAGTTTCGTTAATGAGCAGTTCTTC
TRBV2	TRBJ1-1	-	-	CASSEGRITEAFF	TGTGCCAGCAGTGAGGGCAGAATCACTGAAGCTTTCTTT
TRBV30	TRBJ2-2	-	-	CAWSLRGAGELFF	TGTGCCTGGAGTCTCAGGGGGGCCGGGGAGCTGTTTTTT
TRBV7-6	TRBJ2-1	TRBD2	once	CASSLTSGRKNEQFF	TGTGCCAGCAGCCTCACTAGCGGGAGGAAGAATGAGCAGTTCTTC